This T cell receptor beta chain emerged from a study of T-cell memory formation after mild COVID-19. Study context: Most TCR clusters belonged to a single donor.

This clonotype was counted a few times. Its antigen is still unknown. A single record per CDR3 protein comes from TCRdb applying MiXCR to the 5' RACE reads. The sample contains approximately 230,000 distinct CDR3 sequences, about 15% of which appear only once. General study points: Pre-infection memory harbored some responding clones, suggesting cross-reactive memory joined.

The CDR3 runs to 15 residues. Between the trimmed V and J ends, which lost 3 bases and 8 bases, there was a span of 19 bases. Germline V gives CDR1 MGHRA, CDR2 YSYEKL. V is TRBV4-1 and J is TRBJ1-2, with D tentatively TRBD1 (6 bases). Sample: PBMCs or a T cell subset sorted from them (not recorded which). The source of this sequence is a man between 18 and 35 years old who had mild COVID-19 (a few samples of this study predate the infection). Cell type and time point are not known. The CDR3 nucleotides are TGCGCCAGCAGCCAGCCTACGGGGGCCTCAACGGGCTACACCTTC. It encodes CASSQPTGASTGYTF.